The 6 T cell receptor beta chains presented below share a single source sample, sequenced in a study of T cells in Graves' hyperthyroidism and ophthalmopathy. Amplified regions were TCR beta CDR3 sequences from RNA transcripts. First-round RT-PCR with HTBI primers amplified the TCR CDR3 region. TCRdb fed the multiplex PCR reads into MiXCR, producing one record per CDR3 protein. The sample holds around 560,000 distinct CDR3 sequences, 16% seen once. The specimen was blood. These receptors all come from a woman younger than 30 with Graves' hyperthyroidism.

There are many counts of this clonotype. The V gene is TRBV20-1, the J gene TRBJ1-5; D is perhaps TRBD1 (6 bases). CDR1 is DFQATT, CDR2 SNEGSKA, per germline (reference sequence). The V end was cut by 5 bases, the J end by 1 base, with 15 bases between. The CDR3 has 15 residues. CDR3 in DNA: TGCAGTGCTCCCGCCCAGGGGAACAGCAATCAGCCCCAGCATTTT. Translation: CSAPAQGNSNQPQHF.

This clonotype has more than one count but fewer than ten. This sequence joins TRBV13 and TRBJ2-7, with D maybe TRBD2 (6 bases). V dropped 4 bases and J dropped 2 bases, with 18 bases sitting between them. The V gene's germline CDR1 is PRHDT and CDR2 FYEKMQ (reference sequence). The CDR3 length is 16 residues. CDR3 in DNA: TGTGCCAGCAGCTCGGGAGTTGGACTGGGCCCCTACGAGCAGTACTTC. Protein: CASSSGVGLGPYEQYF.

The V gene is TRBV19, the J gene TRBJ2-7; D might be TRBD2 (6 bases). The CDR3 extends over 14 amino acids. CDR1 and CDR2 from the germline V gene are LNHDA and SQIVND (reference sequence). V lost 6 bases and J lost 3, with 15 bases in between. CDR3 in amino acids: CASSLVGGNYEQYF. CDR3 in DNA: TGTGCCAGTAGCCTAGTTGGGGGGAACTACGAGCAGTACTTC.

This chain connects TRBV20-1 to TRBJ1-3, with 7 bases lining up with TRBD1. Per the germline V gene, CDR1 is DFQATT and CDR2 is SNEGSKA (reference sequence). CDR3 length equals 14 residues. Germline trimming cut 5 bases from V and 4 bases from J; bases unmatched to any gene: 8. This CDR3 reads CSAAQGGRGNTIYF. The CDR3 DNA reads TGCAGTGCTGCTCAGGGGGGCAGAGGAAACACCATATATTTT.

This clonotype was recorded many times. This sequence joins TRBV12-3 or TRBV12-4 and TRBJ2-3; D possibly uses TRBD1 or TRBD2 (5 bases each). The CDR3 length is 12 residues. Trimming took off 8 bases at V and 1 base at J, with 7 bases between the two ends. The DNA of the CDR3 is TGTGCCAGCCAGGGAGGCACAGATACGCAGTATTTT. Translating gives CASQGGTDTQYF.

This clonotype was counted at least ten times. The J gene is TRBJ2-2, the V gene TRBV24-1, with D perhaps matching TRBD1 or TRBD2 (5 bases each). The CDR3 length is 12 residues. The germline V gene has CDR1 KGHDR and CDR2 SFDVKD. The V and J ends lost 7 bases and 4 bases respectively, with 6 bases between them. As DNA, the CDR3 is TGTGCCACCAGGGGGGTCACCGGGGAGCTGTTTTTT. It is translated as CATRGVTGELFF.